This is a list of T cell receptor beta chains from one sample in a study of OX40 agonist ivuxolimab in advanced cancers. Using immunoSEQ multiplex PCR, the repertoire was profiled, and TCRdb retains in-frame clones only, with some absent. The sample contains some 70,000 clones, roughly nine tenths of which appear only once. This specimen consisted of CD4+ or CD8+ T cells sorted from blood, obtained in a trial of the OX40 agonist ivuxolimab. The receptors derive from an adult with an advanced solid tumor such as melanoma, head and neck, liver or kidney cancer. CDR3s include the opening cysteine and the closing phenylalanine or tryptophan. The D gene is left open where the match is weak. Clone size is stated in some rows and not others, as once, few, many or a class when expanded.

V,J,D,size,DNA,CDR3
TRBV7-8,TRBJ2-1,-,-,TGTGCCAGCAGCTTGCGTAGGGGGACGAGGAGCTCCTACAATGAGCAGTTCTTC,CASSLRRGTRSSYNEQFF
TRBV6-6,TRBJ2-7,-,-,TGTGCCAGCGGTCTTACAGGGTACGAGCAGTACTTC,CASGLTGYEQYF
TRBV28,TRBJ2-7,-,once,TGTGCCAGCATAAAAGGGGGCGGGATCCCTTACGAGCAGTACTTC,CASIKGGGIPYEQYF
TRBV18,TRBJ2-7,-,-,TGTGCCAGCTCCCAGGCGGCTGGCGAGCAGTACTTC,CASSQAAGEQYF
TRBV6-1,TRBJ2-1,TRBD2,-,TGTGCCAGCAAGAGCGGGAGGGGAGATGAGCAGTTCTTC,CASKSGRGDEQFF
TRBV5-1,TRBJ1-1,TRBD1,-,TGCGCCAGCAGCTTGGGACAGGGGAACAGGAACACTGAAGCTTTCTTT,CASSLGQGNRNTEAFF
TRBV30,TRBJ1-4,-,-,TGTGCCTGGATGGACCGGGCATGGGATGAAAAACTGTTTTTT,CAWMDRAWDEKLFF
TRBV5-1,TRBJ2-5,-,-,TGCGCCAGCAGCTTAGGGACCGGGCCCCAAGAGACCCAGTACTTC,CASSLGTGPQETQYF
TRBV27,TRBJ1-1,-,-,TGTGCCAGCGGATTCCAGCGGGGCACTGAAGCTTTCTTT,CASGFQRGTEAFF
TRBV5-1,TRBJ1-5,-,-,TGCGCCAGCAGCCTGAGGGGCAATCAGCCCCAGCATTTT,CASSLRGNQPQHF
TRBV4-2,TRBJ2-7,TRBD1,-,TGTGCCAGCAGCCTTCGACAGGGCTACGAGCAGTACTTC,CASSLRQGYEQYF
TRBV5-4,TRBJ2-5,-,-,TGTGCCAGCAGCTTGGGGGTGGGACAAGAGACCCAGTACTTC,CASSLGVGQETQYF
TRBV11-2,TRBJ1-5,-,-,TGTGCCAGCAGCTTAGACAGGGTCGGTCAGCCCCAGCATTTT,CASSLDRVGQPQHF
TRBV4-1,TRBJ1-4,-,-,TGCGCCAGCAGCCTTAGAGGGGGGGAAAGAGAAAAACTGTTTTTT,CASSLRGGEREKLFF
TRBV4-3,TRBJ2-3,-,-,TGCGCCAGCAGCCTGGACCCAAGAGGGGATACGCAGTATTTT,CASSLDPRGDTQYF
TRBV28,TRBJ1-1,-,few,TGTGCCAGCAGTGGCCTCTATGAGGGCACTGAAGCTTTCTTT,CASSGLYEGTEAFF
TRBV7-2,TRBJ2-5,TRBD1,-,TGTGCCAGCAGACCACCGGGACAGGGGCTGCTATACTTC,CASRPPGQGLLYF
TRBV5-6,TRBJ2-1,TRBD2,-,TGTGCCAGCAGCTCTAGCGGGGGGCCCAACAATGAGCAGTTCTTC,CASSSSGGPNNEQFF
TRBV7-6,TRBJ2-7,-,-,TGTGCCAGCAGCTTAGGCCCCCAGGGAAACGAGCAGTACTTC,CASSLGPQGNEQYF
TRBV7-9,TRBJ1-5,-,-,TGTGCCAGCAGCTTAGTTGGCAGAAATCAGCCCCAGCATTTT,CASSLVGRNQPQHF
TRBV6-5,TRBJ1-1,TRBD1,-,TGTGCCAGCAGTGGCGGGACAGATTACACTGAAGCTTTCTTT,CASSGGTDYTEAFF
TRBV20-1,TRBJ2-1,-,-,TGCAGTGCCACGCGCAATGAGCAGTTCTTC,CSATRNEQFF
TRBV12-5,TRBJ2-3,-,-,TGTGCTAGTGGTTTGGCACAGAGCTTTAACACAGATACGCAGTATTTT,CASGLAQSFNTDTQYF
TRBV11-2,TRBJ2-7,-,-,TGTGCCAGCAGCCGACGAAGCTCCTACGAGCAGTACTTC,CASSRRSSYEQYF
TRBV7-6,TRBJ1-4,-,-,TGTGCCAGCAGCTTAGCGGGCGGGGCCAATGAAAAACTGTTTTTT,CASSLAGGANEKLFF
TRBV4-2,TRBJ1-1,-,-,TGTGCCAGCAGCCAAGGTATGTTTTACATGAACACTGAAGCTTTCTTT,CASSQGMFYMNTEAFF
TRBV6-4,TRBJ2-1,-,-,TGTGCCAGCAGTGCCCTAATGGGGAGCTACAATGAGCAGTTCTTC,CASSALMGSYNEQFF
TRBV9,TRBJ2-7,-,medium-sized,TGTGCCAGCAGCGTAGATGAGTACCCTTACGAGCAGTACTTC,CASSVDEYPYEQYF
TRBV7-9,TRBJ2-7,-,-,TGTGCCAGCAGCTCAGCCCCCCAGGAGCAGTACTTC,CASSSAPQEQYF
TRBV21-1,TRBJ2-7,-,-,TGTGCCAGCAGCCCCTCGTGGACAGGGACTCTTTTCTACGAGCAGTACTTC,CASSPSWTGTLFYEQYF
TRBV6-5,TRBJ2-3,-,-,TGTGCCAGCAGTGGGGGAACAGATACGCAGTATTTT,CASSGGTDTQYF